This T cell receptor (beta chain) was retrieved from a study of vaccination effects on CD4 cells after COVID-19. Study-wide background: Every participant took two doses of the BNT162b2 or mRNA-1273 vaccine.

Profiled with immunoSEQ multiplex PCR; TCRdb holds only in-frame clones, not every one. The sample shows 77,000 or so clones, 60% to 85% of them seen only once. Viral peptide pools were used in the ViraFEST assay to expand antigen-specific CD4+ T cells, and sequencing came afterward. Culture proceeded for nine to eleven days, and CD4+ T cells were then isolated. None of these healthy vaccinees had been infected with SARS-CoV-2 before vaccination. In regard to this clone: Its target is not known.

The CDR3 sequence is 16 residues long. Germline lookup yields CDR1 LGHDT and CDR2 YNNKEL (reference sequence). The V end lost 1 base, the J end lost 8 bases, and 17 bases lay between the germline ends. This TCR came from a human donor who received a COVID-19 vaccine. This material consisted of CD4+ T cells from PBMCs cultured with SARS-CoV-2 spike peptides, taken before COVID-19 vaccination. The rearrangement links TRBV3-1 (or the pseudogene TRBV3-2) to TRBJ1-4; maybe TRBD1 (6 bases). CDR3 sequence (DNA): TGTGCCAGCAGCCAAGTCTTCTCGGGGGCGGGGGAAAAACTGTTTTTT. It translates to CASSQVFSGAGEKLFF.